This is a list of T cell receptor beta chains from one sample in a study of PD-1 blockade in classical Hodgkin lymphoma. TCRdb's copy holds only in-frame clones and misses some; the assay was immunoSEQ multiplex PCR. The data show under 45,000 clones, approximately 67% seen once. The sample was peripheral blood mononuclear cells (PBMCs), taken before the fourth cycle of nivolumab. The receptors were sampled from a human donor with classical Hodgkin lymphoma. The conserved cysteine and the conserved F or W are not part of the CDR3 here.

V,CDR3
TRBV4-3,ASSQELLSYEQY
TRBV6-5,ASTPTSEGTQY
TRBV6-1,ASSDEGTGEAF
TRBV5-6,ASSLARRPNSPLH
TRBV7-9,ASSLARGLAHEQY
TRBV7-2,ASSWPAGGFKDTQY
TRBV10-3,AISDFRTGESLGQPQH
TRBV5-1,ASSLAGTGGGYT
TRBV7-9,ASSPRTGVSEQF
TRBV28,ASSLQTGDEQY
TRBV29-1,SVASGTVNEKLF
TRBV30,AWSVLNGEGYT
TRBV6-6,ASSSRDVNGYT
TRBV6-1,ASSERGAITGELF
TRBV5-1,ASNPPTGHPIPYEQY
TRBV4-1,ASSQGPGLAGGY